This T cell receptor beta chain is from a study of CD8+ T cells in alopecia areata. Notes on the study in general: Clonality was higher in lesional than normal scalp, especially in alopecia totalis/universalis.

With 5 bases clipped from V and 4 bases from J, the junction kept 9 bases outside the gene matches. This CDR3 has 15 residues. Germline loops: CDR1 MNHNS, CDR2 SASEGT. Of note for this clone: Its specificity is unknown.

Extracted RNA was reverse transcribed into cDNA, the sequencing template. Sequencing used immunoSEQ multiplex PCR; TCRdb keeps in-frame clones, though not all of them. The data show 93,000 or so clones, approximately 52% seen once. Separation by sorting yielded CD4+ and CD8+ T cells from PBMCs. The V and J genes are TRBV6-1 and TRBJ2-5; TRBD2 matches at 8 bases. Sequencing input: CD4+ T cells sorted from blood. This TCR came from a human donor in good health. The CDR3 protein is CASSWGAGARETQYF. The DNA of the CDR3 is TGTGCCAGCAGTTGGGGAGCGGGGGCTAGAGAGACCCAGTACTTC.